Listed below are T cell receptor beta chains from one sample, sequenced in a study of blood T cell repertoires in COVID-19. Using immunoSEQ multiplex PCR, the repertoire was profiled, and TCRdb retains in-frame clones only, with some absent. The table records 120,000 to 150,000 clones, about four fifths of them present only once. The sequenced sample consisted of peripheral blood. These receptors all come from a human donor in a cohort sampled during active COVID-19. CDR3s include the opening cysteine and the closing phenylalanine or tryptophan. The D gene is left open where the match is weak. For some rows the clone size is stated as once, few or many, or as a class when expanded; others skip it.

j_gene,d_gene,abundance,v_gene,CDR3aa,CDR3nt
TRBJ2-1,TRBD2,-,TRBV5-1,CASSLREGSNEQFF,TGCGCCAGCAGCCTGCGGGAGGGCTCGAATGAGCAGTTCTTC
TRBJ1-2,-,-,TRBV9,CASSVVQGGGYTF,TGTGCCAGCAGCGTAGTACAGGGCGGTGGCTACACCTTC
TRBJ2-2,-,few,TRBV7-3,CASSPRGGSLTGELFF,TGTGCCAGCAGCCCCCGGGGTGGGAGTTTGACCGGGGAGCTGTTTTTT
TRBJ2-6,-,-,TRBV3-1/TRBV3-2,CASSQGGVPGANVLTF,TGTGCCAGCAGCCAAGGGGGGGTGCCTGGGGCCAACGTCCTGACTTTC
TRBJ1-5,-,-,TRBV30,CAWSVAGLFSNQPQHF,TGTGCCTGGAGTGTGGCCGGACTCTTTAGCAATCAGCCCCAGCATTTT
TRBJ2-7,-,-,TRBV14,CASSQATGIVSYF,TGTGCCAGCAGCCAAGCTACAGGGATTGTCTCGTACTTC
TRBJ2-3,-,many,TRBV15,CATSRGGADPDTQYF,TGTGCCACCAGCAGAGGGGGAGCGGACCCAGATACGCAGTATTTT
TRBJ1-3,-,-,TRBV23-1,CASSQSGGTGGNTIYF,TGCGCCAGCAGTCAATCGGGCGGGACTGGTGGAAACACCATATATTTT
TRBJ2-1,TRBD2,-,TRBV7-6,CASSRIETSGRVAEQFF,TGTGCCAGCAGCCGAATTGAGACTAGCGGGAGGGTAGCTGAGCAGTTCTTC
TRBJ1-5,-,-,TRBV18,CASSQTEARNQPQHF,TGTGCCAGCTCCCAGACAGAGGCGCGGAATCAGCCCCAGCATTTT
TRBJ1-4,-,-,TRBV25-1,CASSEWASWGEKLFF,TGTGCCAGCAGTGAATGGGCTTCTTGGGGCGAAAAACTGTTTTTT
TRBJ1-6,-,-,TRBV28,CASLPGVTYNSPLHF,TGTGCCAGCCTTCCCGGGGTAACCTATAATTCACCCCTCCACTTT
TRBJ1-2,-,-,TRBV20-1,CSASLGDHGYTF,TGCAGTGCTAGTCTCGGAGATCATGGCTACACCTTC
TRBJ1-1,TRBD1,-,TRBV27,CASSKQGADTEAFF,TGTGCCAGCAGCAAACAGGGGGCTGACACTGAAGCTTTCTTT
TRBJ2-2,-,-,TRBV10-3,CAISGESIGELFF,TGTGCCATCAGTGGGGAGTCTATCGGGGAGCTGTTTTTT
TRBJ2-5,-,few,TRBV2,CASSEAAETQYF,TGTGCCAGCAGTGAAGCCGCGGAGACCCAGTACTTC
TRBJ2-1,-,-,TRBV7-2,CASSLVWRAYNEQFF,TGTGCCAGCAGCTTAGTCTGGCGGGCCTACAATGAGCAGTTCTTC
TRBJ2-7,TRBD1,-,TRBV28,CASRRQGSYEQYF,TGTGCCAGCAGACGACAGGGCTCCTACGAGCAGTACTTC
TRBJ2-1,-,-,TRBV12-3/TRBV12-4,CASSLRGGLEQFF,TGTGCCAGCAGTTTGCGTGGGGGCCTGGAGCAGTTCTTC
TRBJ2-2,-,few,TRBV18,CASSLRTDSKTGELFF,TGTGCCAGCTCACTGCGTACAGATTCGAAAACCGGGGAGCTGTTTTTT
TRBJ2-7,TRBD2,-,TRBV6-2/TRBV6-3,CASSYSVAGVIHF,TGTGCCAGCAGTTACTCTGTAGCGGGGGTAATCCACTTC
TRBJ1-1,-,-,TRBV5-1,CASSLTPTVMNTEAFF,TGCGCCAGCAGCTTGACCCCGACAGTCATGAACACTGAAGCTTTCTTT
TRBJ2-7,TRBD2,-,TRBV7-6,CASSLAGGPDEQYF,TGTGCCAGCAGCTTAGCGGGAGGGCCCGACGAGCAGTACTTC
TRBJ2-2,-,-,TRBV28,CASSRAGLHGELFF,TGTGCCAGCAGCCGAGCAGGGTTGCACGGGGAGCTGTTTTTT
TRBJ1-5,TRBD1,-,TRBV6-6,CASSTAGTGGVQPQHF,TGTGCCAGCAGTACCGCCGGGACAGGGGGCGTTCAGCCCCAGCATTTT
TRBJ2-7,TRBD2,-,TRBV11-2,CASSPLSGGREQYF,TGTGCCAGCAGCCCGCTGTCGGGAGGGAGAGAGCAGTACTTC
TRBJ1-2,-,-,TRBV5-6,CASSLKREDHYGYTF,TGTGCCAGCAGCTTGAAAAGGGAGGACCACTATGGCTACACCTTC
TRBJ1-3,TRBD1,-,TRBV7-3,CASSLSGTGGNTIYF,TGTGCCAGCAGCTTATCCGGGACAGGGGGAAACACCATATATTTT
TRBJ2-6,TRBD2,-,TRBV5-6,CASSLLAGGISGANVLTF,TGTGCCAGCAGCTTACTAGCGGGAGGAATCTCTGGGGCCAACGTCCTGACTTTC
TRBJ2-1,-,-,TRBV19,CASSLGLALGEQFF,TGTGCCAGTAGCCTAGGGCTAGCGTTGGGTGAGCAGTTCTTC
TRBJ1-1,-,-,TRBV6-5,CASSYSTGFNTEAFF,TGTGCCAGCAGTTACTCAACAGGGTTTAACACTGAAGCTTTCTTT
TRBJ2-3,TRBD2,-,TRBV28,CASSVGGRMHTQYF,TGTGCCAGCAGTGTGGGCGGGAGGATGCATACGCAGTATTTT
TRBJ2-3,TRBD2,-,TRBV9,CASSVRTSGSDTQYF,TGTGCCAGCAGCGTGAGGACTAGCGGATCAGATACGCAGTATTTT
TRBJ2-5,-,-,TRBV5-1,CASSYLPQETQYF,TGCGCCAGCAGCTACTTACCTCAAGAGACCCAGTACTTC
TRBJ1-1,-,-,TRBV19,CASSHPGQLNTEAFF,TGTGCCAGTAGTCACCCGGGACAATTGAACACTGAAGCTTTCTTT